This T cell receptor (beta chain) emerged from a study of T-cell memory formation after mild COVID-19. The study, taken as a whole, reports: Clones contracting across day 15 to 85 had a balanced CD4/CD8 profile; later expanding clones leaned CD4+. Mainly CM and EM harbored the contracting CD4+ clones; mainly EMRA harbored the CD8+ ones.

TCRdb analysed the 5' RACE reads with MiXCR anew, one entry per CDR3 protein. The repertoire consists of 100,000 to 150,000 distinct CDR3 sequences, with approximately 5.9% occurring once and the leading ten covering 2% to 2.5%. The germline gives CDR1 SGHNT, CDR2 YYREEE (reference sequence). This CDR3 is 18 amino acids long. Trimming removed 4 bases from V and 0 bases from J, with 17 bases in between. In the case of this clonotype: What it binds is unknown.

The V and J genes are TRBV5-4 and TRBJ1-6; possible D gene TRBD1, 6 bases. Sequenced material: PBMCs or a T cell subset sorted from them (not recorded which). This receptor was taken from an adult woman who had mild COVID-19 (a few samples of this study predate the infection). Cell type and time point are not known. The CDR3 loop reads CASSRGGPLSSYNSPLHF. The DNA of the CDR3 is TGTGCCAGCAGCCGAGGGGGTCCTCTTAGCTCCTATAATTCACCCCTCCACTTT. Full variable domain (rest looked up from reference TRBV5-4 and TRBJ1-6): ETGVTQSPTHLIKTRGQQVTLRCSSQSGHNTVSWYQQALGQGPQFIFQYYREEENGRGNFPPRFSGLQFPNYSSELNVNALELDDSALYLCASSRGGPLSSYNSPLHFGNGTRLTVT.